The clone carrying this TCR beta chain showed up many times. cDNA synthesis was performed by 5'RACE with 10-nucleotide random UMIs. TCRdb re-called the 5' RACE reads through MiXCR, storing one row per CDR3 protein. The sample lists 70,000 to 95,000 distinct CDR3 sequences, roughly 13% occurring once. Germline-derived CDR1 and CDR2 are DFQATT and SNEGSKA (reference sequence). Trimming took 0 bases from V and 6 from J, leaving 15 bases between them. The CDR3 has 14 amino acids. This entry belongs to a study of neurological immune-mediated disorders. Time point defined: longitudinal time-point 2. Unsorted libraries used 2 million PBMCs kept at -80 degrees C.

This clonotype originated in a female donor with HTLV-1-associated myelopathy (HAM/TSP). Sequencing was performed on PBMCs. The chain is built from TRBV20-1 and TRBJ2-7; D may be TRBD1 (6 bases). CDR3 nucleotide sequence: TGCAGTGCTAGAGATGGACAGAGGGGTTCCGAGCAGTACTTC. It translates to CSARDGQRGSEQYF.